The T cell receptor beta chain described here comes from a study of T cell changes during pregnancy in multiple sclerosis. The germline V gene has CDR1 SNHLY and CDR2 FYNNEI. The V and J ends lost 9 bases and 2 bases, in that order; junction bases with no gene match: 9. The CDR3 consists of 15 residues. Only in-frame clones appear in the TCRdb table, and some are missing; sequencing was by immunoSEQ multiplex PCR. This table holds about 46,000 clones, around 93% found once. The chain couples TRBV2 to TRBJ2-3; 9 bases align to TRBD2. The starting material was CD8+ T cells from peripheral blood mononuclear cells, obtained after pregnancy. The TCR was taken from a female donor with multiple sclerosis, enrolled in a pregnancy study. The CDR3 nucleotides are TGTGCCAGACAAACGACTAGCGGAATCACAGATACGCAGTATTTT. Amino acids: CARQTTSGITDTQYF.